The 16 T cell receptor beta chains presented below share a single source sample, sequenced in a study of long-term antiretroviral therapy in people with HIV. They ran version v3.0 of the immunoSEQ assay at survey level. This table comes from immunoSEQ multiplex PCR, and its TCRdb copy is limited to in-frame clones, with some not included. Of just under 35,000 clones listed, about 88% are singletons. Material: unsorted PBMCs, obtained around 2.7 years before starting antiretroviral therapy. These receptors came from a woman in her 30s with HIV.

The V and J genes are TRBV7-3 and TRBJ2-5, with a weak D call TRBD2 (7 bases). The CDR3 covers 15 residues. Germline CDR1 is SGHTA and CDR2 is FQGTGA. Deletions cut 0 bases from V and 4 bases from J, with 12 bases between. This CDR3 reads CASSLTRGRGETQYF. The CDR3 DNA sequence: TGTGCCAGCAGCTTAACGAGGGGGAGGGGAGAGACCCAGTACTTC.

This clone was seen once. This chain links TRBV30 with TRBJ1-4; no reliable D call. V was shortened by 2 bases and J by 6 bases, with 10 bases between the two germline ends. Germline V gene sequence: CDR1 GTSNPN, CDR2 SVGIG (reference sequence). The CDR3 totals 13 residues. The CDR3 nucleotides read TGTGCCTGGAGTCGAGGGCATGATGAAAAACTGTTTTTT. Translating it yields CAWSRGHDEKLFF.

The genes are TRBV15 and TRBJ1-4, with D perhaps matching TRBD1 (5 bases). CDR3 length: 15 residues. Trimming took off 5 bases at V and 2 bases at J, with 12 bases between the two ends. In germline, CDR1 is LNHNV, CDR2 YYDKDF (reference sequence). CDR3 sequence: CATSGQRVTNEKLFF. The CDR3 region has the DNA TGTGCCACCAGCGGACAACGGGTTACTAATGAAAAACTGTTTTTT.

The CDR3 DNA reads as TGTGCCAGCAGTTCTAGGGGGGGAGGGAACACTGAAGCTTTCTTT. This translates into CASSSRGGGNTEAFF. This chain connects TRBV6-5 to TRBJ1-1, with a tentative D call TRBD1 (6 bases). V gave up 4 bases and J gave up 1 base, with 13 bases separating them. Germline assignment: CDR1 MNHEY and CDR2 SVGAGI. The CDR3 sequence is 15 residues long.

Here the CDR3 DNA reads TGTGCCAGCAGTGAAGTCGGGACAGGGTTTTTAAACGAGCAGTACGTC. Encoded protein: CASSEVGTGFLNEQYV. The J gene is TRBJ2-7, the V gene TRBV6-1, with 9 bases fitting TRBD1. V was pared by 1 base and J by 5 bases, with 9 bases of the junction left unmatched. In germline, CDR1 is MNHNS, CDR2 SASEGT. The CDR3 is 16 amino acids.

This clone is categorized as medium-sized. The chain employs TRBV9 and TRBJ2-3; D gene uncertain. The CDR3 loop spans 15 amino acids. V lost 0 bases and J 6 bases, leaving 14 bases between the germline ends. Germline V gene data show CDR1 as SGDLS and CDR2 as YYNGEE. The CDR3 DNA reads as TGTGCCAGCAGCGTAGTAGAAGGGTCTTTGGATACGCAGTATTTT. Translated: CASSVVEGSLDTQYF.

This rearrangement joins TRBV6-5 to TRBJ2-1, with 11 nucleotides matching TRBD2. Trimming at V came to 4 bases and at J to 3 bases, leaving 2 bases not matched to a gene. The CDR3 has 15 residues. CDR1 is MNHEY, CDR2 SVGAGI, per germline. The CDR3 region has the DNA TGTGCCAGCAGTTTTACTAGCGGGGGCTACAATGAGCAGTTCTTC. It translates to CASSFTSGGYNEQFF.

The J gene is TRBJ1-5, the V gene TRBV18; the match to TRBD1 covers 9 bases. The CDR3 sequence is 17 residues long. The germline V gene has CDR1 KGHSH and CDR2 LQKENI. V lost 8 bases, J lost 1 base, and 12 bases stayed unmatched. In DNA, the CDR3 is TGTGCCAGCGAACTTAATACAGGGGGCCGCAGCAATCAGCCCCAGCATTTT. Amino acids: CASELNTGGRSNQPQHF.

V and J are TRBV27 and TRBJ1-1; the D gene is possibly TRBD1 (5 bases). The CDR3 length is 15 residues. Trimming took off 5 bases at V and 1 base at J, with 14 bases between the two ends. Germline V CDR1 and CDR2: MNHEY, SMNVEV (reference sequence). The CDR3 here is CASSPSSGGNTEAFF. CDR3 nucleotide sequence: TGTGCCAGCAGTCCTTCCTCGGGGGGGAACACTGAAGCTTTCTTT.

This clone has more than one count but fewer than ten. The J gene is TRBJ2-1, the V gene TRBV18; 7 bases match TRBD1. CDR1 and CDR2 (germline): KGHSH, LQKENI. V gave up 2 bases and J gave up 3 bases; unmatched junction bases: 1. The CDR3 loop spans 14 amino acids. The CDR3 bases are TGTGCCAGCTCACCAAGACAGGGCTACAATGAGCAGTTCTTC. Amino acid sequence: CASSPRQGYNEQFF.

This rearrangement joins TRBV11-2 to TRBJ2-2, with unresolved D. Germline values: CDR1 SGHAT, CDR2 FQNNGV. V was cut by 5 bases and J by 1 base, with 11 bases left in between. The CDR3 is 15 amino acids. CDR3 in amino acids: CASSLYRQNTGELFF. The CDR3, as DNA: TGTGCCAGCAGCCTCTATAGACAGAACACCGGGGAGCTGTTTTTT.

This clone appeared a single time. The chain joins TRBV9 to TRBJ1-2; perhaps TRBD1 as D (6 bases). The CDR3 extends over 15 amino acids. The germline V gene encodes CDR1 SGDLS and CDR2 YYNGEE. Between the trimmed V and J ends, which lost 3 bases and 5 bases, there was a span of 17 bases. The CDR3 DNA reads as TGTGCCAGCAGCGGAACAGGGAAAGGGGAGTATGGCTACACCTTC. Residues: CASSGTGKGEYGYTF.

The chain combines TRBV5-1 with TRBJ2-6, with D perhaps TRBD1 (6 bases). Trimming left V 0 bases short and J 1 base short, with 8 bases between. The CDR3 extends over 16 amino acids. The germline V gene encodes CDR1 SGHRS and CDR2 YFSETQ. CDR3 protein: CASSLVQGSGANVLTF. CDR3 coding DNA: TGCGCCAGCAGCTTGGTTCAGGGGTCTGGGGCCAACGTCCTGACTTTC.

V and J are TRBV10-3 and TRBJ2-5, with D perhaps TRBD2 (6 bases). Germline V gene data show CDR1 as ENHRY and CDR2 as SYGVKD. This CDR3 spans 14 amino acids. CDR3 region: CASCVGGSQETQYF. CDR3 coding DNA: TGTGCGAGTTGCGTGGGGGGTTCGCAAGAGACCCAGTACTTC.

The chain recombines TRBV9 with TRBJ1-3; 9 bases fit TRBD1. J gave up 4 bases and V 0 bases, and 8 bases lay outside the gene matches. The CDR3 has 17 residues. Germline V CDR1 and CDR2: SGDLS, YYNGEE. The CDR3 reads CASSVADRGRSGNTIYF. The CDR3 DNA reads TGTGCCAGCAGCGTAGCGGACAGGGGAAGGTCGGGAAACACCATATATTTT.

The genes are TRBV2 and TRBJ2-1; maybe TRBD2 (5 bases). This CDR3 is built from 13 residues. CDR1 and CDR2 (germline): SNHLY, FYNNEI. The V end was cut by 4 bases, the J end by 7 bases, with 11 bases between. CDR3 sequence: CASSGLAPNEQFF. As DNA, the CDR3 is TGTGCCAGCAGTGGGCTAGCTCCAAATGAGCAGTTCTTC.